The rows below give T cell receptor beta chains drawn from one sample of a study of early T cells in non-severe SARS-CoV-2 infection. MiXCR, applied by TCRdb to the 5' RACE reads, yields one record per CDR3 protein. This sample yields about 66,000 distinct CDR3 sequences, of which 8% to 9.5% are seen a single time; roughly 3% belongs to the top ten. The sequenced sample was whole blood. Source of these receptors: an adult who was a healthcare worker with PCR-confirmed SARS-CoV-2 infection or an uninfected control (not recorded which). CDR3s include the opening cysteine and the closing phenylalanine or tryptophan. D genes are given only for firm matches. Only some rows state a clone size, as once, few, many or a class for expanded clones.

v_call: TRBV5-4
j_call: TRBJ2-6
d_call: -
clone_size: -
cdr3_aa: CASSRVGSGANVLTF
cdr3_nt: TGTGCCAGCAGCAGGGTAGGCTCTGGGGCCAACGTCCTGACTTTC

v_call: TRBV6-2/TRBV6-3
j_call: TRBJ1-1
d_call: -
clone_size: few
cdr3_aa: CASSYGTEAFF
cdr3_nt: TGTGCCAGCAGTTACGGGACAGAAGCTTTCTTT

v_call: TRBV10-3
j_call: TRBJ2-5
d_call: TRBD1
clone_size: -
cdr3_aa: CASRDRAQETQYF
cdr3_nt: TGTGCCAGCCGGGACAGGGCTCAAGAGACCCAGTACTTC

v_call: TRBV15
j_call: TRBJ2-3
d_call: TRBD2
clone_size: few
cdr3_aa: CATSRDFGGSGTDTQYF
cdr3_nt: TGTGCCACCAGCAGAGATTTTGGCGGGAGTGGCACAGATACGCAGTATTTT

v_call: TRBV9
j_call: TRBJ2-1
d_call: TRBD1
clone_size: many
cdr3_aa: CASSVGGGAYNEQFF
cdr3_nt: TGTGCCAGCAGCGTAGGAGGGGGCGCTTACAATGAGCAGTTCTTC

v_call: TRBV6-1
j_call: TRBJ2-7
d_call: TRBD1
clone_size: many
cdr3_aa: CASRRTGDEQYF
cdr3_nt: TGTGCCAGCAGGAGGACAGGGGACGAGCAGTACTTC

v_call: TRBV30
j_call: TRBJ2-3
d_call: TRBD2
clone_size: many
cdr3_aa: CAWSGGLAGGGDTQYF
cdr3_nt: TGTGCCTGGTCTGGGGGACTAGCGGGAGGTGGAGATACGCAGTATTTT

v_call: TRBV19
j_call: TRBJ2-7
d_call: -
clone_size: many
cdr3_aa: CASSAWGGYEQYF
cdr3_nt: TGTGCCAGTAGTGCATGGGGCGGATACGAGCAGTACTTC

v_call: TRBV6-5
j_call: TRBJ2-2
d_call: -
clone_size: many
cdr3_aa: CASSPFPPRTGELFF
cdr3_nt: TGTGCCAGCAGTCCGTTCCCGCCCCGGACCGGGGAGCTGTTTTTT

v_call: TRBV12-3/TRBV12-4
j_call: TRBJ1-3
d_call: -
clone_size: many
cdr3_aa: CASSLQFSGGNTIYF
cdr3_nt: TGTGCCAGCAGTTTGCAGTTCTCTGGAGGAAACACCATATATTTT

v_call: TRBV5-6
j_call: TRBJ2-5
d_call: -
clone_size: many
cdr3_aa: CASSLGEEKTQYF
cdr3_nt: TGTGCCAGCAGCTTGGGAGAGGAAAAGACCCAGTACTTC

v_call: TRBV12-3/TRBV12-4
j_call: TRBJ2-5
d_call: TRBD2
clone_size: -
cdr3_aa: CASTPGGGQETQYF
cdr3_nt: TGTGCCAGCACCCCCGGGGGGGGCCAAGAGACCCAGTACTTC

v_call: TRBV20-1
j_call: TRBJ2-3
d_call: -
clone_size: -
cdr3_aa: CSASADWGTDTQYF
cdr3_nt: TGCAGTGCTAGTGCGGATTGGGGCACAGATACGCAGTATTTT

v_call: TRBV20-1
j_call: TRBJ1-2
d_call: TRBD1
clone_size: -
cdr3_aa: CSAKRTGEGGYTF
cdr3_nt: TGCAGCGCAAAGAGGACAGGGGAGGGCGGCTACACCTTC

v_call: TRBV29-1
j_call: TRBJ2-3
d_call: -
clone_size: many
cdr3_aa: CSVEAGARTDTQYF
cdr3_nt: TGCAGCGTTGAAGCTGGCGCCAGGACAGATACGCAGTATTTT

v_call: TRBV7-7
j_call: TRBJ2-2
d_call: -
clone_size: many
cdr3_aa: CASSPMNTGELFF
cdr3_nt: TGTGCCAGCAGCCCGATGAACACCGGGGAGCTGTTTTTT

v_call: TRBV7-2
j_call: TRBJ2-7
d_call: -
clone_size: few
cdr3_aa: CASFAGGAGINEQYF
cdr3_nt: TGTGCCAGCTTCGCCGGAGGGGCAGGGATCAACGAGCAGTACTTC

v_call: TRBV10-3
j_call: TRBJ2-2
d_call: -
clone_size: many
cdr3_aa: CAISEQQGNTGELFF
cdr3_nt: TGTGCCATCAGTGAGCAACAGGGAAACACCGGGGAGCTGTTTTTT

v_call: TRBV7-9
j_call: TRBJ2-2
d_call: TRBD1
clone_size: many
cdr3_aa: CASSPGQGLNTGELFF
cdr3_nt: TGTGCCAGCAGCCCCGGACAGGGGCTCAACACCGGGGAGCTGTTTTTT

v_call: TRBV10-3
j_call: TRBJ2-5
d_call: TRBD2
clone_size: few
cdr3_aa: CAISERLAGQETQYF
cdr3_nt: TGTGCCATCAGTGAACGACTAGCGGGACAGGAGACCCAGTACTTC

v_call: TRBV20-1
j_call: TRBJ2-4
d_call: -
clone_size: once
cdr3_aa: CSARGPGDIQYF
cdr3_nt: TGCAGTGCTAGAGGGCCAGGGGACATTCAGTACTTC

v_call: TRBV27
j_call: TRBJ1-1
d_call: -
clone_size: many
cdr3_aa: CASSLKRGTEAFF
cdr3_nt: TGTGCCAGCAGTTTAAAACGGGGCACTGAAGCTTTCTTT

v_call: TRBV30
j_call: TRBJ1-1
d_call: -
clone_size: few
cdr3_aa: CAWRGIGTEAFF
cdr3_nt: TGTGCCTGGAGAGGGATCGGTACTGAAGCTTTCTTT

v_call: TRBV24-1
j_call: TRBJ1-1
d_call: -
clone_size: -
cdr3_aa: CATSRAGRNTEAFF
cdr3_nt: TGTGCCACCAGCAGGGCAGGGAGGAACACTGAAGCTTTCTTT

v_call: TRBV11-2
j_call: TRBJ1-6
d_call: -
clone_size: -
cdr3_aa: CASSLDRAGNSPLHF
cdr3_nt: TGTGCCAGCAGCTTAGACAGGGCGGGTAATTCACCCCTCCACTTT

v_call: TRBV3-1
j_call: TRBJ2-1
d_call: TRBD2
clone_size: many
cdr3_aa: CASSQDPGRASYNEQFF
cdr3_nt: TGTGCCAGCAGCCAAGACCCCGGGAGGGCCTCCTACAATGAGCAGTTCTTC

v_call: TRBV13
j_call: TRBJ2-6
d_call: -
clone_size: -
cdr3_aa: CASSLTTGANVLTF
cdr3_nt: TGTGCCAGCAGCTTAACAACTGGGGCCAACGTCCTGACTTTC

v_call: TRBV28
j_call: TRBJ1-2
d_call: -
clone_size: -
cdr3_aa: CASSRTLNYGYTF
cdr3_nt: TGTGCCAGCAGTCGGACACTTAACTATGGCTACACCTTC

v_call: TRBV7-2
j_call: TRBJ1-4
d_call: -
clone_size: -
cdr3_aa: CASSLGLQNEKLFF
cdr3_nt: TGTGCCAGCAGCTTGGGACTCCAAAATGAAAAACTGTTTTTT

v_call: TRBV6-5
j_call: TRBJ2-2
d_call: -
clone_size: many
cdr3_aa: CASSYTRSRNTGELFF
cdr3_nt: TGTGCCAGCAGTTACACCAGGTCCCGGAACACCGGGGAGCTGTTTTTT

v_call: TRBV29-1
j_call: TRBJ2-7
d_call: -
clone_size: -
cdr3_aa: CSAVTGSDEQHF
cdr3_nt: TGCAGCGCCGTTACAGGGTCGGACGAGCAGCACTTC

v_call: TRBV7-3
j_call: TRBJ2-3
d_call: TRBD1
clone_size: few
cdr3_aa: CASSPGTGNGDTQYF
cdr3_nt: TGTGCCAGCAGCCCGGGGACAGGGAATGGAGATACGCAGTATTTT

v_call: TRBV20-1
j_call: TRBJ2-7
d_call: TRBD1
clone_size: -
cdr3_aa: CSAFNSGQGSYEQYF
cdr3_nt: TGCAGTGCATTCAACTCGGGACAGGGGTCCTACGAGCAGTACTTC

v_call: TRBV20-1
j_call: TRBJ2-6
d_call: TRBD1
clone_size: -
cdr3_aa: CSAQGTGEIISGANVLTF
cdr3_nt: TGCAGTGCCCAAGGGACAGGAGAAATTATATCTGGGGCCAACGTCCTGACTTTC

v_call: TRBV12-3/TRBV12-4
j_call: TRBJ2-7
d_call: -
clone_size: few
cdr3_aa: CASSETGEGEQYF
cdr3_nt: TGTGCCAGCAGTGAGACAGGGGAGGGCGAGCAGTACTTC

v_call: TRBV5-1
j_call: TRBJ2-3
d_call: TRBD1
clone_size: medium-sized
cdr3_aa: CASSLEGQDADTQYF
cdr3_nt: TGCGCCAGCAGCTTGGAGGGACAGGATGCAGATACGCAGTATTTT

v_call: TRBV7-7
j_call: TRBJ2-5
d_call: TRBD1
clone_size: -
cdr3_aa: CASSLVGTGALQETQYF
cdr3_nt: TGTGCCAGCAGCTTAGTTGGGACAGGGGCTTTACAAGAGACCCAGTACTTC

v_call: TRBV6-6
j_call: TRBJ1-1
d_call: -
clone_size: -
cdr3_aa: CASSYLGANTEAFF
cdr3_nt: TGTGCCAGCAGTTACCTGGGGGCGAACACTGAAGCTTTCTTT

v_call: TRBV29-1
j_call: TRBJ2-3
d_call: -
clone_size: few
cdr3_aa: CSLTYGDTQYF
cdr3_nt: TGCAGCCTTACGTATGGGGATACGCAGTATTTT

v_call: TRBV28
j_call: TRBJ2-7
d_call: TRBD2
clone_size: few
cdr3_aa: CASSYSGGGLYEQYF
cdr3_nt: TGTGCCAGCAGTTATTCGGGAGGAGGGCTGTACGAGCAGTACTTC

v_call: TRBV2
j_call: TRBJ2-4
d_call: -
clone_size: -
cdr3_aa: CASSGTGMDIQYF
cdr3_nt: TGTGCCAGCAGTGGAACAGGAATGGACATTCAGTACTTC

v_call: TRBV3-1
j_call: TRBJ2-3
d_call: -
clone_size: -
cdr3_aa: CASSQDSLRTDTQYF
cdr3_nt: TGTGCCAGCAGCCAAGACAGTCTGCGCACAGATACGCAGTATTTT